The clone carrying this T cell receptor beta chain came up once. Its target is not known. This specimen belongs to a study of CD4 T cells in relation to SARS-CoV-2 and coronaviruses. Produced via immunoSEQ multiplex PCR; TCRdb's table is partial and in-frame only. Of 68,000 or so clones listed, over 90% were seen once; the top ten hold approximately 0.21%. Trimming took off 3 bases at V and 2 bases at J, with 1 base between the two ends. The V gene's germline CDR1 is KGHDR and CDR2 SFDVKD. This CDR3 is built from 12 residues. CD4+ T cells from unexposed donors were obtained before the COVID-19 pandemic (2011-2018). Whole-study results and caveats: No donor gave both pre-pandemic and post-infection samples. Roughly three fifths of donors had memory CD4+ clonotypes crossrecognizing SARS-CoV-2 and common cold coronavirus spike.

The rearrangement links TRBV24-1 to TRBJ1-5; D is uncertain. This clonotype was obtained from a human donor in good health. Input material: naive CD4+ T cells from PBMCs. The sample's subset: naive CD4+ T cells isolated by negative enrichment. This chain's CDR3 is CATSDRNQPQHF. The CDR3 DNA follows: TGTGCCACCAGTGATCGCAATCAGCCCCAGCATTTT.